This T cell receptor beta chain was recovered during a study of T cell clones after liver transplantation. Sorting of unstimulated PBMCs yielded separate CD3+CD4+ and CD3+CD8+ fractions. Repertoires were generated with immunoSEQ multiplex PCR, while TCRdb's copy carries only in-frame clones and drops some. The table includes around 43,000 clones, 85% to 90% detected once. CDR3 size: 13 residues. In germline, CDR1 is MNHEY, CDR2 SMNVEV (reference sequence). This receptor was taken from a human patient who received a liver transplant. Part of the T cell pool may stem from the graft donor. V is TRBV27 and J is TRBJ2-5, with D uncertain. Matching the DNA end better, TRBJ2-7 makes the J call doubtful. The source material was CD4+ T cells from blood, sampled 24 months after liver transplant. The CDR3 sequence: CASSSRTLYEQYF. The CDR3 DNA reads TGTGCCAGCAGTTCACGAACGCTATACGAGCAGTACTTC.